The T cell receptor beta chain described here comes from a study of naive and memory T cell subsets (dated by TCRdb to 2017 to 2019). With regard to the full study: The figure summarizing the skin biopsy and whole blood samples listed about 10 blood donors, 7 tuberculin skin test biopsies and 3 saline control biopsies. PCR2 was typically a SYBR Green qPCR stopped at a set threshold; low-input samples could instead use end-point PCR (approximately 6 cycles).

The study reported a robust and sensitive protocol to amplify, sequence and analyze TCRs, based on 3' ligation of a UMI-containing oligonucleotide to TCR cDNA. For whole blood analysis, 2.5 ml of peripheral blood was collected from healthy adult volunteers into Tempus tubes, and RNA was extracted following the manufacturer's instructions. Before reverse transcription, total RNA that had not been cell sorted was treated with RQ1 DNase, with a target input of roughly 1 to 1,100 ng. Skin biopsy and whole blood libraries were made to test pipeline robustness in samples where T cells form a minority population. The library was produced with 5' RACE. The ligated cDNA was amplified by four rounds of PCR, in which nested alpha and beta constant region primers were used together with the SP2 primer. For the blood and skin samples, reverse transcription of TCR RNA was done with SuperScript IV along with alpha and beta constant region primers. T4 RNA ligase 1 was used to ligate an oligonucleotide containing the Illumina SP2 primer and a UMI to the 3' end of the cDNA. The 12-nucleotide UMI was composed of two random hexamers separated by an eight-base spacer, which was included to prevent hairpin formation. From the second PCR onward, TCR alpha and beta chain libraries were processed separately and dual indexed for multiplexing. After pooling, the indexed libraries were analyzed by capillary electrophoresis and sequenced on either an Illumina MiSeq or NextSeq. Libraries were spiked with PhiX DNA at roughly 4.5-7% so that base diversity was increased and cluster recognition was improved. As for how the authors treated the data: Demultiplexor extracted UMIs from read 2, combined them with read 1 TCR sequence, and split reads by sample indices. Decombinator identified V and J genes and V-J junctions and gave each TCR a five-part identifier that included V and J deletions. UMIs were used by Collapsinator to correct sequencing errors and PCR amplification heterogeneity, so that a UMI-based abundance was obtained for each TCR. CDR3Translator turned identifiers into nucleotide sequence, translated the nucleotide sequence into amino acids, and pulled out CDR3 regions based on terminal motifs. After normalization to the amount of input RNA, error-corrected alpha and beta TCR counts from blood and skin were compared. TCRdb reprocessing: public reads trimmed at Q25 with fastp, clones called with MiXCR, in-frame beta chains kept. Entries that share a CDR3 protein sequence are merged under the most common genes and DNA. TCRdb, not the original authors, processed these V and J calls. The sample table lists about 62,000 distinct CDR3 sequences, 8% of them with a count of one. The top ten clones comprise roughly a fifth of the sample.

What the research found in general, with its limitations: The RNA-based method was acknowledged to be potentially sensitive to changes in TCR transcripts with T cell activation and differentiation.

This clonotype was picked up a small number of times. Which antigen it targets is not known. No quality values exist for individual bases; no much larger clone is one base distant. The CDR3 runs 14 amino acids, cysteine and phenylalanine included. Just CDR3 DNA is preserved here, 42 bases in frame from base 1. V drops 5 bases and J drops 1 base, leaving 12 bases in between. CDR1 and CDR2 are drawn from the germline V gene (reference sequence): MNHEY, SMNVEV. The chain is encoded by TRBV27 joined to TRBJ2-7; perhaps TRBD1 is the D gene, with 6 bases matching. The TCR originated in a female donor in good health. The CDR3 reads as follows: CASSLQGSSYEQYF. The nucleotide sequence reads as follows: TGTGCCAGCAGTCTGCAGGGGTCATCCTACGAGCAGTACTTC.